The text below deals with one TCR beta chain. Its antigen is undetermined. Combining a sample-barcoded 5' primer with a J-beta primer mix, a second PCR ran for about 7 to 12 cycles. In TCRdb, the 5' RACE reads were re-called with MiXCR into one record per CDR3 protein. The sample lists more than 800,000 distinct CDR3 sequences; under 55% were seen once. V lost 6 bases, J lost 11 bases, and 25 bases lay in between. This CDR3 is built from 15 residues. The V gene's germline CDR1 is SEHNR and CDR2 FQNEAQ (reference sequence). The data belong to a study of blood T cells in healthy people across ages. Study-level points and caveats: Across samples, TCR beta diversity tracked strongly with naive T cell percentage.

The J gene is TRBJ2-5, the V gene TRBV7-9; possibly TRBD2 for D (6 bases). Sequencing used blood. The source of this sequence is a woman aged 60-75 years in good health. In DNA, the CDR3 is TGTGCCAGCAGTCCTCCGGGACTGGGAAACAATGAGCAGTACTTC. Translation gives CASSPPGLGNNEQYF.